This TCR beta chain originates from a study of cytomegalovirus exposure and HLA in healthy donors. The V segment lost 4 bases and the J segment 3 bases; nucleotides outside the gene matches: 10. Germline V CDR1 and CDR2: SGHRS, YFSETQ. This CDR3 region has 17 residues. With 60 Vbeta and 13 Jbeta primers, the PCR was carried out. The method was immunoSEQ multiplex PCR; TCRdb's version includes in-frame clones alone and lacks a portion of them. The sample lists 100,000 to 150,000 clones; 80% were seen once. The sequencing input was PBMCs. The V gene is TRBV5-1, the J gene TRBJ2-3, with 11 bases matching TRBD1. The clonotype originates from a female donor in good health and CMV-seropositive. The CDR3 sequence: CASSTRRDRGTTDTQYF. The CDR3 bases are TGCGCCAGCAGCACAAGGCGGGACAGGGGGACAACAGATACGCAGTATTTT.